This T cell receptor (beta chain) was identified in a study of T-cell memory formation after mild COVID-19 (dated by TCRdb to 2020 to 2023). In terms of the full investigation: TCR sequence clusters from the two donors were largely donor specific. In two donors, T-cell clones that expanded and contracted after mild COVID-19 were tracked by sequencing TCRalpha and TCRbeta repertoires over time. Two young, previously healthy adult volunteers made up the cohort, one male and one female. Results and caveats for the whole study, not just this receptor: SARS-CoV-2 specificity was not confirmed for the second-wave clones peaking on day 37. Some responding clones were detected in pre-infection memory, suggesting pre-existing cross-reactive memory T cells joined the SARS-CoV-2 response. The study included only a couple of mild cases, and larger cohorts that include severe cases with pre-infection samples were judged to be necessary. Clones contracting from day 15 to 85 had balanced CD4/CD8 phenotypes, while a second wave expanding from day 15 to 37 was biased towards CD4+. Contracting CD4+ clones turned up mainly in the CM and EM memory subsets, whereas EMRA was where CD8+ clones were enriched.

On this clonotype: This receptor's antigen is unknown. No base qualities exist here, and no much larger clone lies one base off it.

The CDR3, cysteine through phenylalanine, is 15 amino acids long. Only the CDR3 DNA stays, 45 bases, in frame from base 1. Cut back by 6 bases and 11 bases, the V and J ends lie 22 bases apart. Ficoll-Paque density gradient centrifugation was the method used to isolate PBMCs. TCRdb lists the instrument as Illumina NovaSeq 6000. cDNA libraries for TCRalpha and TCRbeta were prepared by 5'RACE using constant-segment primers, with sample barcodes and unique molecular identifiers added. Trizol reagent was used to extract RNA from every sample. Library amplification was performed in two PCR steps, and a second sample barcode and Illumina TruSeq adapters were introduced in the second step. Sequencing of the libraries was done on an Illumina NovaSeq, producing 2 x 150 bp paired-end reads. In the original analysis: Reads were demultiplexed and collapsed into UMI-guided consensus sequences with migec v1.2.7. Using mixcr v2.1.11, the UMI consensuses were aligned to TRA and TRB V and J templates and assembled into clonotypes. Clonotypes were classified as expanded or contracted when called significant by both edgeR and NoisET, with noise models trained on biological replicates. edgeR calls used a false discovery rate-adjusted p below 0.01 and a log2 fold-change threshold of 1. As an exploratory analysis of dynamics, max-normalized trajectories of the 1000 most abundant clonotypes were examined by PCA with hierarchical clustering. The CD4 or CD8 phenotype of responding clones was assigned using the separately sequenced CD4+ and CD8+ repertoires. TCRdb handled the public reads itself, with Q25 trimming in fastp and clone calling in MiXCR, and kept productive beta chains. Each CDR3 protein gets just one entry, which takes the most common genes and DNA from the rows behind it. The V and J calls come from TCRdb's annotation, not from the publication. For this sample there are 340,000 or so distinct CDR3 sequences; around 13% appear just once. The top ten clonotypes cover roughly 23% of the sample.

This clonotype originated in a man aged 18 to 29 who had mild COVID-19 (a few samples of this study predate the infection). The sample titles of this study are shuffled in the database, so cell type and time point are left out; the donor was told from shared clones. The chain is made from TRBV12-3 or TRBV12-4 and TRBJ1-4; a tentative D match to TRBD1 spans 6 bases. Source material: PBMCs or a T cell subset sorted from them (not recorded which). The nucleotide sequence reads as follows: TGTGCCAGCAGCGACAGGAGGAGTGGGGGGCATAAACTGTTTTTT. Translated, it gives CASSDRRSGGHKLFF.